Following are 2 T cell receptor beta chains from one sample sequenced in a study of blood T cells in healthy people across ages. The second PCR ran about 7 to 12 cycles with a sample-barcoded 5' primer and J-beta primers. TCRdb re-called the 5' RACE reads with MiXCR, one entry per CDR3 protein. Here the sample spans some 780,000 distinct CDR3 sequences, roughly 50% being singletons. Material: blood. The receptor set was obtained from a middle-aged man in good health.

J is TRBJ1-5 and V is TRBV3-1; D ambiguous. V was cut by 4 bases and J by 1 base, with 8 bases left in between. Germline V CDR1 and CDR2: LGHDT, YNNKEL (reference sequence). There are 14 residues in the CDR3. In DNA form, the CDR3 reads TGTGCCAGCAGCCCCGATACAAGCAATCAGCCCCAGCATTTT. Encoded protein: CASSPDTSNQPQHF.

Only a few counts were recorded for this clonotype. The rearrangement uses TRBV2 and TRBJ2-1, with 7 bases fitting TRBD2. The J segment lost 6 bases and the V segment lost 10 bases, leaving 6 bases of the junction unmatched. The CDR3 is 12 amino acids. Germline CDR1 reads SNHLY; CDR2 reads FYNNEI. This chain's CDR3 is CAKWTRVNEQFF. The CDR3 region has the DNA TGTGCCAAGTGGACTAGAGTCAATGAGCAGTTCTTC. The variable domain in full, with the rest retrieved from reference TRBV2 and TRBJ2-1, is EPEVTQTPSHQVTQMGQEVILRCVPISNHLYFYWYRQILGQKVEFLVSFYNNEISEKSEIFDDQFSVERPDGSNFTLKIRSTKLEDSAMYFCAKWTRVNEQFFGPGTRLTVL.